This TCR beta chain emerged from a study of CD8+ T cells in alopecia areata. Peripheral blood and lesional scalp punch biopsies were taken from alopecia areata patients. Sequencing used cDNA as its template, made by extracting RNA and reverse transcribing it. Data came from immunoSEQ multiplex PCR; TCRdb stores just in-frame clones and leaves some out. Of over 200,000 clones in the sample, 57% were seen once. The CDR3 sequence is 15 residues long. Germline CDR1 LNHNV, CDR2 YYDKDF (reference sequence). Between the trimmed V and J ends, which lost 2 bases and 0 bases, there was a span of 11 bases. The sample here was CD4+ T cells sorted from blood, taken at week 0. This rearrangement joins TRBV15 to TRBJ2-7, with TRBD2 as a possible D gene (5 bases). The clonotype was recovered from a human donor with alopecia areata. CDR3 DNA: TGTGCCACCAGCAGACTACTGGGGAGCTCCTACGAGCAGTACTTC. It yields the protein CATSRLLGSSYEQYF.